A single sample gave rise to the 27 T cell receptor beta chains below, sequenced in a study of T cell repertoires in cytomegalovirus infection. One entry per CDR3 protein results from TCRdb running MiXCR on the reads. The table lists approximately 750,000 distinct CDR3 sequences, approximately 40% of them singletons. Sequencing used PBMCs. The source of these receptors is a human donor in good health (CMV status not recorded). Some clones in this sample may be carry-over from other donors' samples.

This rearrangement joins TRBV7-9 to TRBJ1-2; the match to TRBD1 covers 9 bases. After removal of 5 bases from V and 4 bases from J, the junction contained 8 bases not matched to a gene. Germline V gene sequence: CDR1 SEHNR, CDR2 FQNEAQ (reference sequence). This CDR3 contains 15 residues. The CDR3: CASSPQGAQVYGYTF. CDR3 bases: TGTGCCAGCAGCCCACAGGGGGCGCAGGTCTATGGCTACACCTTC. Combining the CDR3 with reference TRBV7-9 and TRBJ1-2 gives the whole variable domain DTGVSQNPRHKITKRGQNVTFRCDPISEHNRLYWYRQTLGQGPEFLTYFQNEAQLEKSRLLSDRFSAERPKGSFSTLEIQRTEQGDSAMYLCASSPQGAQVYGYTFGSGTRLTVV.

This clonotype was detected once. V gene TRBV20-1 combines with J gene TRBJ1-1, with TRBD1 matching over 8 bases. The J segment lost 0 bases and the V segment lost 1 base, leaving 4 bases of the junction unmatched. The CDR3 covers 15 residues. Germline V CDR1 and CDR2: DFQATT, SNEGSKA (reference sequence). CDR3 DNA: TGCAGTGCTAGAGGACAGGGGCATATGAACACTGAAGCTTTCTTT. It encodes CSARGQGHMNTEAFF.

The chain employs TRBV27 and TRBJ1-1, with 9 nucleotides matching TRBD1. Per germline, CDR1 MNHEY and CDR2 SMNVEV (reference sequence). The CDR3 spans 18 residues. V trimming: 3 bases; J trimming: 1 base; junction bases outside the gene matches: 12. The CDR3 coding sequence is TGTGCCAGCAGTTTGGCCGACAGGGGGTATCGGTCGAACACTGAAGCTTTCTTT. Protein: CASSLADRGYRSNTEAFF.

The chain combines TRBV29-1 with TRBJ1-1; D gene unclear. The ends were cut back, 6 bases at V and 3 bases at J, with 11 bases in the middle. There are 12 residues in the CDR3. Germline V gene sequence: CDR1 SQVTM, CDR2 ANQGSEA. The CDR3 bases are TGCAGCGTGGCCAGCGGTGACACTGAAGCTTTCTTT. Translation: CSVASGDTEAFF.

A few counts support this clonotype. The chain employs TRBV9 and TRBJ2-7, with 8 bases fitting TRBD1. J was trimmed by 6 bases and V by 0 bases; bases with no gene match: 8. The CDR3 has 15 amino acids. CDR1 and CDR2 (germline): SGDLS, YYNGEE. The chain's CDR3 is CASSVAAGGIAEQYF. The DNA of the CDR3 is TGTGCCAGCAGCGTAGCTGCAGGGGGCATAGCCGAGCAGTACTTC.

The chain has TRBV7-6 and TRBJ1-4, with TRBD1 as a possible D gene (6 bases). This CDR3 spans 16 amino acids. The V gene lost 0 bases and the J gene lost 0 bases, with 8 bases spanning the gap. The V gene's germline CDR1 is SGHVS and CDR2 FNYEAQ. Here the CDR3 reads CASSLAGGATNEKLFF. The CDR3 nucleotides are TGTGCCAGCAGCTTAGCGGGGGGCGCAACTAATGAAAAACTGTTTTTT.

V gene TRBV12-3 or TRBV12-4 combines with J gene TRBJ2-1, with 8 positions matching TRBD2. V was clipped by 6 bases and J by 3 bases; unmatched bases: 4. The CDR3 runs to 14 residues. CDR3 amino acids: CASRPGLGYNEQFF. For the CDR3, the DNA is TGTGCCAGCAGGCCGGGACTAGGCTACAATGAGCAGTTCTTC.

This clonotype was seen a few times. This chain connects TRBV7-8 to TRBJ1-5, with D uncertain. The CDR3 length is 14 residues. The V gene's germline CDR1 is SGHVS and CDR2 FQNEAQ. The V end was cut by 4 bases, the J end by 6 bases, with 13 bases between. The CDR3 coding sequence is TGTGCCAGCAGCTCTGGTTGGGCCGGTCAGCCCCAGCATTTT. Residues: CASSSGWAGQPQHF.

This clonotype was seen a handful of times. The rearrangement links TRBV28 to TRBJ1-2, with 8 positions matching TRBD1. The junction had 10 bases not matched to a gene; V was cut back by 5 bases and J by 5 bases. The CDR3 is 15 amino acids. Germline V CDR1 and CDR2: MDHEN, SYDVKM. The CDR3 is CASSHPPRQGYGYTF. For the CDR3, the DNA is TGTGCCAGCAGTCATCCACCTCGACAGGGGTATGGCTACACCTTC.

The chain employs TRBV14 and TRBJ2-2; D tentatively reads TRBD1 or TRBD2 (7 bases each). V was pared by 4 bases and J by 3 bases, with 15 bases between. CDR3 size: 16 residues. Germline-derived CDR1 and CDR2 are SGHDN and FVKESK. CDR3 loop: CASSRRGGGYTGELFF. In DNA, the CDR3 is TGTGCCAGCAGCCGCAGGGGAGGGGGCTACACCGGGGAGCTGTTTTTT.

This clonotype was seen a handful of times. The chain employs TRBV24-1 and TRBJ1-5; D might be TRBD1 (6 bases). V was cut by 5 bases and J by 5 bases, with 9 bases left in between. The germline gives CDR1 KGHDR, CDR2 SFDVKD. This CDR3 contains 13 residues. CDR3 in amino acids: CATSGAGDQPQHF. The CDR3 DNA reads as TGTGCCACCAGTGGGGCAGGGGATCAGCCCCAGCATTTT.

In this sample, this clonotype turned up a few times. The genes are TRBV7-8 and TRBJ2-3, with TRBD2 identical over 10 bases. Germline CDR1 is SGHVS and CDR2 is FQNEAQ. The CDR3 runs to 19 residues. The trim removed 6 bases at V and 2 bases at J, leaving 17 bases unmatched. CDR3 coding DNA: TGTGCCAGCAGTCTCATTCCTCCGGCTAGCGGGGGAATCACAGATACGCAGTATTTT. Translated: CASSLIPPASGGITDTQYF. Complete variable domain (other parts from reference TRBV7-8 and TRBJ2-3): GAGVSQSPRYKVAKRGQDVALRCDPISGHVSLFWYQQALGQGPEFLTYFQNEAQLDKSGLPSDRFFAERPEGSVSTLKIQRTQQEDSAVYLCASSLIPPASGGITDTQYFGPGTRLTVL.

The chain links TRBV11-2 to TRBJ2-5; a possible D gene is TRBD1 (5 bases). V lost 6 bases and J lost 5, with 19 bases in between. Germline V gene data show CDR1 as SGHAT and CDR2 as FQNNGV. The CDR3 loop spans 15 amino acids. DNA for the CDR3: TGTGCCAGCAGACCAGGGCCCCTACCAGCGGAGACCCAGTACTTC. It codes for CASRPGPLPAETQYF.

This clonotype was observed a handful of times. CDR3 coding DNA: TGTGCCAGCAGCCTACATTCCGGGGGAGAGACCCAGTACTTC. This sequence encodes CASSLHSGGETQYF. The gene calls are TRBV7-3 and TRBJ2-5; possible D gene TRBD2, 6 bases. The V and J ends lost 5 bases and 4 bases respectively, with 14 bases between them. Germline CDR1 reads SGHTA; CDR2 reads FQGTGA. This CDR3 comprises 14 residues.

This chain joins TRBV29-1 and TRBJ2-7; D is unresolved. V gave up 5 bases and J gave up 0 bases, with 8 bases separating them. In germline, CDR1 is SQVTM, CDR2 ANQGSEA. There are 12 residues in the CDR3. CDR3 in amino acids: CSVRKSSYEQYF. In DNA, the CDR3 is TGCAGCGTTCGAAAATCCTCCTACGAGCAGTACTTC.

A few counts support this clonotype. The chain is built from TRBV12-3 or TRBV12-4 and TRBJ1-6; D unresolved. Trimming took 4 bases from V and 1 from J, leaving 17 bases between them. The CDR3 is made up of 18 amino acids. CDR3 coding DNA: TGTGCCAGCAGTTATTTAAACCCCATGGGATCCTATAATTCACCCCTCCACTTT. It yields the protein CASSYLNPMGSYNSPLHF.

The V and J genes are TRBV6-4 and TRBJ1-4; D perhaps matches TRBD1 (5 bases). From germline, CDR1 is MRHNA and CDR2 SNTAGT. V lost 6 bases and J 8 bases, leaving 10 bases between the germline ends. This CDR3 is built from 12 residues. The CDR3 DNA follows: TGTGCCAGCAGCAACGGGGCCGAAAAACTGTTTTTT. This translates into CASSNGAEKLFF.

This sequence joins TRBV5-1 and TRBJ2-3, with TRBD2 matching 9 bases. The CDR3 sequence is 16 residues long. From germline, CDR1 is SGHRS and CDR2 YFSETQ. Trimming removed 4 bases from V and 5 bases from J; junction bases left unmatched: 11. CDR3 DNA sequence: TGCGCCAGCAGCCCAAGGATAGCGGGGGTTGAAGATACGCAGTATTTT. Translated: CASSPRIAGVEDTQYF.

CDR3 protein: CSARAAGPTDTQYF. CDR3 nucleotide sequence: TGCAGTGCTAGGGCGGCGGGACCCACAGATACGCAGTATTTT. This chain uses TRBV20-1 with TRBJ2-3; the D gene is possibly TRBD2 (6 bases). The CDR3 runs 14 residues. Germline assignment: CDR1 DFQATT and CDR2 SNEGSKA (reference sequence). V lost 3 bases and J 2 bases, leaving 12 bases between the germline ends.

This clonotype was recorded a few times. This rearrangement joins TRBV27 to TRBJ1-5; TRBD1 is a possible D gene (5 bases). The CDR3 extends over 16 amino acids. Germline CDR1 reads MNHEY; CDR2 reads SMNVEV (reference sequence). The V end was cut by 3 bases, the J end by 5 bases, with 17 bases between. For the CDR3, the DNA is TGTGCCAGCAGTTTGTACAGGTTCCCACCCGATCAGCCCCAGCATTTT. Translated: CASSLYRFPPDQPQHF.

V is TRBV6-6 and J is TRBJ1-2, with 8 bases aligning to TRBD1. V lost 6 bases to trimming and J lost 5 bases; unmatched junction nucleotides: 11. The CDR3 is 15 amino acids. The V gene's germline CDR1 is MNHNY and CDR2 SVGAGI (reference sequence). In DNA form, the CDR3 reads TGTGCCAGCAGGTCCGGGACAGGAGGGGGATATGGCTACACCTTC. This sequence encodes CASRSGTGGGYGYTF.

This chain uses TRBV11-2 with TRBJ2-3; 10 bases line up with TRBD2. CDR3 length: 15 residues. Trimming took 5 bases from V and 4 from J; bases not matched to a gene: 6. Germline V gives CDR1 SGHAT, CDR2 FQNNGV. The CDR3 reads CASSTSGVGADTQYF. The CDR3 DNA is TGTGCCAGCAGCACTAGCGGGGTAGGAGCAGATACGCAGTATTTT.

This clonotype was detected many times. The chain combines TRBV7-2 with TRBJ2-5; 13 bases fit TRBD2. The germline V gene has CDR1 SGHTA and CDR2 FQGNSA. This CDR3 has 16 amino acids. V was pared by 4 bases and J by 3 bases, with 5 bases of the junction left unmatched. The DNA for the CDR3 is TGTGCCAGCAGCTGGGGGGGACTAGCGGGAAAAGAGACCCAGTACTTC. Its protein is CASSWGGLAGKETQYF.

The CDR3: CASGLQGGILPFF. Written as DNA, the CDR3 is TGTGCCAGCGGACTACAGGGGGGGATCCTTCCTTTCTTT. This chain joins TRBV7-3 and TRBJ1-1; 8 bases agree with TRBD1. The CDR3 length is 13 residues. Germline V gene sequence: CDR1 SGHTA, CDR2 FQGTGA. V shed 8 bases, J shed 12 bases, and the junction held 14 bases outside the gene matches.

The chain recombines TRBV12-3 or TRBV12-4 with TRBJ2-2; D ambiguous. Trimming pared 3 bases from V and 4 bases from J, leaving 15 bases between. This CDR3 is built from 16 residues. As DNA, the CDR3 is TGTGCCAGCAGTTTTTCAAGGAATAGAGGCACCGGGGAGCTGTTTTTT. Protein sequence: CASSFSRNRGTGELFF.

This clonotype was seen only a few times. The genes are TRBV20-1 and TRBJ2-2; weak D call: TRBD2 (6 bases). Trimming left V 5 bases short and J 7 bases short, with 11 bases between. CDR1 and CDR2 (germline): DFQATT, SNEGSKA (reference sequence). The CDR3 has 12 residues. As DNA, the CDR3 is TGCAGTGCTTCTCTAGCGATCGGGGAGCTGTTTTTT. Protein: CSASLAIGELFF.

Only a few counts were recorded for this clonotype. The CDR3 DNA reads TGTGCCAGCAGCCCTACTAGCGACCTCGGTGAGCAGTTCTTC. Translating gives CASSPTSDLGEQFF. This chain uses TRBV7-9 with TRBJ2-1, with 7 bases matching TRBD2. This CDR3 is 14 amino acids long. The germline gives CDR1 SEHNR, CDR2 FQNEAQ (reference sequence). V gave up 5 bases and J gave up 9 bases; unmatched junction bases: 10.